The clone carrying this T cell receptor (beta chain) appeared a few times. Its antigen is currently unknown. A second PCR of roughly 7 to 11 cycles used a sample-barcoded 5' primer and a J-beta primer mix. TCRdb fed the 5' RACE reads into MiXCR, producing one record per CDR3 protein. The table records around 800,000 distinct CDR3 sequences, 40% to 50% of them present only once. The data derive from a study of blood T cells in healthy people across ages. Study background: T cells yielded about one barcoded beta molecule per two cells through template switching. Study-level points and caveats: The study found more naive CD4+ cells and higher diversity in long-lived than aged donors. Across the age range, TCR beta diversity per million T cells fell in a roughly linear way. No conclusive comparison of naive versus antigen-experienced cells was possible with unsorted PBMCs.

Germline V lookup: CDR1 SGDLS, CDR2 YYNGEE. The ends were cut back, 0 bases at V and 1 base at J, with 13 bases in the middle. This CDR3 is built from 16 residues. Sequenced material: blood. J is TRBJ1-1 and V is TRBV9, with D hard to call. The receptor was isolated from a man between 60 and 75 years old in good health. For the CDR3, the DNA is TGTGCCAGCAGCGTAGCTGGGAACCAACCGAACACTGAAGCTTTCTTT. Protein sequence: CASSVAGNQPNTEAFF. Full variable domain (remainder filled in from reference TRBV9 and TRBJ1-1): DSGVTQTPKHLITATGQRVTLRCSPRSGDLSVYWYQQSLDQGLQFLIQYYNGEERAKGNILERFSAQQFPDLHSELNLSSLELGDSALYFCASSVAGNQPNTEAFFGQGTRLTVV.